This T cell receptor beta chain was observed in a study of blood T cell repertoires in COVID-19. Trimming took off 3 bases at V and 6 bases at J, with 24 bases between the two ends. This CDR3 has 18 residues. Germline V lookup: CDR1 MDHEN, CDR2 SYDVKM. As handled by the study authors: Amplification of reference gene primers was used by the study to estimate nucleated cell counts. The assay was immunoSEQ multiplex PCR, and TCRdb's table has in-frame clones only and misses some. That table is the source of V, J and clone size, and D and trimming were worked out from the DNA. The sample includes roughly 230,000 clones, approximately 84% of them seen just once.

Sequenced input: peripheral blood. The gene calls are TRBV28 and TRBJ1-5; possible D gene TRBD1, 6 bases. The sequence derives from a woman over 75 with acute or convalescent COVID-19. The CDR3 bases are TGTGCCAGCAGTTTTGAAGTGCCGGGGGGGCAGGAGGGTCAGCCCCAGCATTTT. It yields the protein CASSFEVPGGQEGQPQHF.